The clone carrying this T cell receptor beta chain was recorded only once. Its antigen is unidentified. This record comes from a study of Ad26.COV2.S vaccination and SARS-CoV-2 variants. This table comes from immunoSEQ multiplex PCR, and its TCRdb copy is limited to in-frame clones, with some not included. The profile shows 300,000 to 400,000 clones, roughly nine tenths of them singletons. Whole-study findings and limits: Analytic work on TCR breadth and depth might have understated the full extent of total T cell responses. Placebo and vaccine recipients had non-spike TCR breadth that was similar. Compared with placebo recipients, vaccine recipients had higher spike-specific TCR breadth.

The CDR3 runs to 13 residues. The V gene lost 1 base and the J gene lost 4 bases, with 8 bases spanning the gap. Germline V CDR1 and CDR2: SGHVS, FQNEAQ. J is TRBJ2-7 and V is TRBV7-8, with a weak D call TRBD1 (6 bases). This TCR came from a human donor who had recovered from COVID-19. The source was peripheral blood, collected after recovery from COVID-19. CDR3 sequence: CASSLGTEYEQYF. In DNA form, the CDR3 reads TGTGCCAGCAGCTTAGGGACAGAGTACGAGCAGTACTTC.